Below, 15 T cell receptor beta chains from the same sample are listed, as sequenced in a study of technical replicates of blood from several donors. The assay was immunoSEQ multiplex PCR, and TCRdb's table has in-frame clones only and misses some. The sample lists 80,000 or so clones, around 95% occurring once. The sequencing input was T cells isolated from PBMCs. The receptor source for this set is a human donor in good health.

J is TRBJ2-1 and V is TRBV14; D gene ambiguous. Germline CDR1 SGHDN, CDR2 FVKESK. V was cut by 3 bases and J by 5 bases, with 5 bases left in between. The CDR3 length is 12 residues. CDR3 DNA sequence: TGTGCCAGCAGCCACCTTGACAATGAGCAGTTCTTC. This gives the protein CASSHLDNEQFF. The full variable domain, its missing parts supplied by reference TRBV14 and TRBJ2-1, is EAGVTQFPSHSVIEKGQTVTLRCDPISGHDNLYWYRRVMGKEIKFLLHFVKESKQDESGMPNNRFLAERTGGTYSTLKVQPAELEDSGVYFCASSHLDNEQFFGPGTRLTVL.

This clone has only one observation. This chain uses TRBV18 with TRBJ1-5, with D maybe TRBD1 (6 bases). Trimming shortened V by 3 bases and J by 3 bases, and 15 bases separated the two germline ends. The germline CDR1 and CDR2 sequences are KGHSH and LQKENI. CDR3 length: 16 residues. DNA for the CDR3: TGTGCCAGCTCACCGACGGGGGGCGACGCCAATCAGCCCCAGCATTTT. Protein product: CASSPTGGDANQPQHF.

This chain uses TRBV6-1 with TRBJ2-7, with a tentative D call TRBD1 (6 bases). There are 14 residues in the CDR3. Germline CDR1 reads MNHNS; CDR2 reads SASEGT. V lost 7 bases and J lost 9, with 22 bases in between. CDR3 bases: TGTGCCAGCAATCTAATCCGGGACACCTCGGGGCAGTACTTC. Protein product: CASNLIRDTSGQYF.

CDR3 DNA: TGTGCCAGCCGGGACAATCGGGAGCAGTTCTTC. Residues: CASRDNREQFF. The V gene is TRBV6-5, the J gene TRBJ2-1, with a tentative D call TRBD1 (6 bases). V was shortened by 8 bases and J by 10 bases, with 12 bases between the two germline ends. Germline CDR1 reads MNHEY; CDR2 reads SVGAGI. The CDR3 spans 11 residues.

The table lists this clone with a few counts. The gene calls are TRBV6-5 and TRBJ1-3; D not resolved. CDR1 and CDR2 from the germline V gene are MNHEY and SVGAGI. The CDR3 runs 14 residues. V was clipped by 3 bases and J by 2 bases, with 8 bases between them. This chain's CDR3 is CASSYAGTGNTIYF. The DNA for the CDR3 is TGTGCCAGCAGTTATGCGGGGACTGGAAACACCATATATTTT.

The V gene is TRBV30, the J gene TRBJ2-2; weak D call: TRBD2 (5 bases). Germline V CDR1 and CDR2: GTSNPN, SVGIG (reference sequence). V gave up 2 bases and J gave up 5 bases, with 15 bases separating them. This CDR3 comprises 15 residues. The chain's CDR3 is CAWSSLSGLTGELFF. The CDR3, as DNA: TGTGCCTGGAGTAGTTTAAGCGGTTTAACCGGGGAGCTGTTTTTT.

V gene TRBV28 combines with J gene TRBJ1-5; the D is unclear. Trimming cost V 5 bases and J 5 bases, with 16 bases left between them. The CDR3 spans 15 residues. Germline CDR1 reads MDHEN; CDR2 reads SYDVKM. The CDR3 bases are TGTGCCAGCAGTATGTCCCTAATCCCTGATCAGCCCCAGCATTTT. Translation gives CASSMSLIPDQPQHF.

The V and J genes are TRBV7-2 and TRBJ2-7, with a tentative D call TRBD1 (6 bases). This CDR3 comprises 14 residues. Germline V gives CDR1 SGHTA, CDR2 FQGNSA. Between the trimmed V and J ends, which lost 3 bases and 0 bases, there was a span of 9 bases. CDR3 sequence: CASSFTGSSYEQYF. Here the CDR3 DNA reads TGTGCCAGCAGCTTTACAGGGAGCTCCTACGAGCAGTACTTC.

V is TRBV29-1 and J is TRBJ2-7; D gene ambiguous. The CDR3 has 12 residues. V gave up 2 bases and J gave up 1 base, with 6 bases separating them. Germline CDR1 SQVTM, CDR2 ANQGSEA. CDR3 protein: CSVETASYEQYF. CDR3 DNA sequence: TGCAGCGTTGAAACAGCTTCCTACGAGCAGTACTTC.

The chain links TRBV9 to TRBJ1-2; a weak D match, TRBD1 (5 bases). CDR3 length: 13 amino acids. Germline assignment: CDR1 SGDLS and CDR2 YYNGEE. Trimming left V 3 bases short and J 1 base short, with 7 bases between. CDR3 bases: TGTGCCAGCAGCGAAGGGGATAACTATGGCTACACCTTC. It specifies CASSEGDNYGYTF.

The J gene is TRBJ1-2, the V gene TRBV2; D call uncertain. Germline V gene lookup returns CDR1 SNHLY and CDR2 FYNNEI. Trimming pared 2 bases from V and 6 bases from J, leaving 4 bases between. The length of the CDR3 is 11 residues. The CDR3 DNA reads TGTGCCAGCAGTGAATCGGATGGCTACACCTTC. Residues: CASSESDGYTF.

The CDR3 DNA is TGTGCCAGCAGTATACTAGCCTCCTACGAGCAGTACTTC. This encodes CASSILASYEQYF. The rearrangement joins TRBV2 to TRBJ2-7; the D gene is possibly TRBD2 (6 bases). The CDR3 is made up of 13 amino acids. Between the trimmed V and J ends, which lost 5 bases and 0 bases, there was a span of 8 bases. Germline CDR1 SNHLY, CDR2 FYNNEI.

In regard to this clone: This sample includes further DNA sequences coding for the same CDR3. The rearrangement joins TRBV6-5 to TRBJ2-3; tentative D call: TRBD1 (5 bases). Per germline, CDR1 MNHEY and CDR2 SVGAGI. CDR3 size: 12 residues. The V end was cut by 5 bases, the J end by 3 bases, with 6 bases between. The CDR3 sequence is CASSRGTDTQYF. DNA for the CDR3: TGTGCCAGCAGTAGGGGAACAGATACGCAGTATTTT.

The chain couples TRBV5-1 to TRBJ2-1; 13 nucleotides align to TRBD2. Germline-derived CDR1 and CDR2 are SGHRS and YFSETQ. The CDR3 loop spans 15 amino acids. The J segment lost 7 bases and the V segment lost 3 bases, leaving 4 bases of the junction unmatched. This CDR3 reads CASSSGTSGINEQFF. The CDR3 DNA follows: TGCGCCAGCAGCTCTGGGACTAGCGGGATAAATGAGCAGTTCTTC.

The CDR3 here is CASSQVLGDAGDEQYF. The CDR3 coding sequence is TGCGCCAGCAGCCAAGTCCTCGGTGATGCGGGAGACGAGCAGTACTTC. V and J are TRBV4-3 and TRBJ2-7; 7 bases align to TRBD2. CDR1 is LGHNA, CDR2 YSLEER, per germline. Trimming took 1 base from V and 5 from J; bases not matched to a gene: 11. This CDR3 has 16 amino acids.